The sequence of this T cell receptor beta chain was determined in a study of neurological immune-mediated disorders. Documented time point: longitudinal time-point 1 (baseline). General study points: Private repertoires in all groups were suggested by the finding that expanded clones across subjects shared no CDR3 amino acid sequences. It was HTLV-1-associated myelopathy that showed the most TCR clonal expansion, while multiple sclerosis showed the least, falling below healthy controls.

From 15-18 subjects, over 200 million TCR-beta sequences were obtained in each sequencing run. TCRdb called the 5' RACE reads again in MiXCR, with one record for every CDR3 protein. Altogether tens of thousands of distinct CDR3 sequences are present, roughly 10% being singletons, with the ten largest covering 6.6%. Comments on this clonotype: Antigen unknown. This could be a read error, since a much larger clone is one nucleotide away. The conserved closing phenylalanine or tryptophan is absent in this CDR3, likely reflecting a read error.

Trimming pared 7 bases from V and 6 bases from J, leaving 16 bases between. CDR3 length: 13 residues. Germline V lookup: CDR1 MNHNY, CDR2 SVGAGI (reference sequence). The receptor was isolated from a male donor with HTLV-1-associated myelopathy (HAM/TSP). The rearrangement joins TRBV6-6 to TRBJ2-7; either TRBD1 or TRBD2 may supply D (6 bases each). Sequenced sample: PBMCs. In nucleotides, the CDR3 is TGTGCCAGCACCAAAGGGGGGATCAGCGAGCAGTACTTA. Translating it yields CASTKGGISEQYL.